This T cell receptor (beta chain) was retrieved from a study of T cell clonotyping in hematopoietic cell transplantation. Of note for this clone: Antigen: not known.

Trimming left V 0 bases short and J 1 base short, with 10 bases between. The CDR3 loop spans 15 amino acids. Germline values: CDR1 SGDLS, CDR2 YYNGEE. TCRdb's table, derived via immunoSEQ multiplex PCR, lists solely in-frame clones and lacks some. The top ten hold roughly 2.5% of the sample, which has 17,000 or so clones, roughly 90% seen once. General observations from the study: Few recipient clonotypes overlapped donors; over 95% were de novo at given depth. Pathologically expanded recipient clonotypes increased progressively from day 30 to day 180 as diversity fell.

Sequencing used peripheral blood mononuclear cells. The sequence derives from a man between 50 and 59 years old in good health. Some clones in this sample may be carry-over from other donors' samples. This rearrangement joins TRBV9 to TRBJ1-1; D not certain. CDR3 coding DNA: TGTGCCAGCAGCGTAGCCGCAGTCGGGAACACTGAAGCTTTCTTT. Protein product: CASSVAAVGNTEAFF.